This T cell receptor beta chain appears in the sequencing data of a study of T cells in Graves' hyperthyroidism and ophthalmopathy. General study points: Separation of ophthalmopathy from stable hyperthyroidism was achieved by a 13 V-J model.

Researchers took RNA transcripts and amplified the TCR beta CDR3 regions from them. Researchers ran a first-round RT-PCR on the TCR CDR3 using the HTBI primer set. TCRdb itself ran the multiplex PCR reads through MiXCR, one entry per CDR3 protein. The sample holds hundreds of thousands of distinct CDR3 sequences; approximately 15% are singletons and the top ten take around 7.3%. This clonotype was observed once. Its antigen is as yet unknown. A read error may be the cause here, since a much bigger clone is one base away. Diagnosing involved the use of clinical symptoms, serum thyroxine and TRAb, thyroid ultrasound and orbital computed tomography. Isolation of PBMCs was performed on roughly 9 ml fresh peripheral blood. The CDR3 runs to 17 residues. The trim removed 8 bases at V and 1 base at J, leaving 11 bases unmatched. From germline, CDR1 is ENHRY and CDR2 SYGVKD.

The clonotype originates from a woman aged 18-29 years with Graves' hyperthyroidism. V usage is TRBV10-3 and J usage is TRBJ2-2; 9 bases align to TRBD2. The sample was blood. The CDR3 DNA is TGTGCCATCGGCCGCTTAGCGGGAGCGGTGAACACCGGGGAGCTGTTTTTT. Amino acids: CAIGRLAGAVNTGELFF.